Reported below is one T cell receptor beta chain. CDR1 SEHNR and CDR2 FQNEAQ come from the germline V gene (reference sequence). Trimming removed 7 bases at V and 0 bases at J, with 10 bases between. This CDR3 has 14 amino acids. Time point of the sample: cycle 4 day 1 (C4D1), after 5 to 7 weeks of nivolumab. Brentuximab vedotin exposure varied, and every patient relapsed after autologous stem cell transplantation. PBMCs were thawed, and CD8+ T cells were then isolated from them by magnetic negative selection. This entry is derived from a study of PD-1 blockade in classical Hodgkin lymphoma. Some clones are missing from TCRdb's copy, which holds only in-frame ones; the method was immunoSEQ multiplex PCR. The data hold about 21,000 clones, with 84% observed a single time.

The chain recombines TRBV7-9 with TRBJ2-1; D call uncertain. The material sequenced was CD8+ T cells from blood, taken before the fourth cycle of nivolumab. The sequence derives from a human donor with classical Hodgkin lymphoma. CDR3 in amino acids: CASTSLLSYNEQFF. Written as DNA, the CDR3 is TGTGCCAGCACCAGCCTTCTCTCCTACAATGAGCAGTTCTTC. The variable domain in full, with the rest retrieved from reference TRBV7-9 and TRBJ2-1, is DTGVSQNPRHKITKRGQNVTFRCDPISEHNRLYWYRQTLGQGPEFLTYFQNEAQLEKSRLLSDRFSAERPKGSFSTLEIQRTEQGDSAMYLCASTSLLSYNEQFFGPGTRLTVL.